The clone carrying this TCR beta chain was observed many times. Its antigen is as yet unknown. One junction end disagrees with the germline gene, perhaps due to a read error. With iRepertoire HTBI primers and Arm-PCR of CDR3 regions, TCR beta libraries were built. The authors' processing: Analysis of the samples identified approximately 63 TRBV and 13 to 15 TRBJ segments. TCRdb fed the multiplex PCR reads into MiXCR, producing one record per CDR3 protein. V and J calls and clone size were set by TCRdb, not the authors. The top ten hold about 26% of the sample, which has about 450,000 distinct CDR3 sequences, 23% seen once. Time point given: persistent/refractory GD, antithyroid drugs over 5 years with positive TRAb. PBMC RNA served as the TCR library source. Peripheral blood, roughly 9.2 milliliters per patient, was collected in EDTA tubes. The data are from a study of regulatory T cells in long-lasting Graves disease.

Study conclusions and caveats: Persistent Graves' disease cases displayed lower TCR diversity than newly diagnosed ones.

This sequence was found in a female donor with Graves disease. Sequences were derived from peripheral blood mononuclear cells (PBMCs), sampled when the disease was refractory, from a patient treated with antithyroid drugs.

This CDR3 is CASSEEEKGGYF. The DNA of the CDR3 is TGTGCCAGCAGTGAGGAGGAAAAGGGGGGCTACTTT. The chain employs TRBV2 and TRBJ1-6, with D possibly matching TRBD1 (6 bases). The V gene's germline CDR1 is SNHLY and CDR2 FYNNEI. The CDR3 spans 12 residues.